Below are 9 T cell receptor beta chains sequenced from a single sample in a study of blood T cell repertoires in COVID-19. Sequencing was performed with immunoSEQ multiplex PCR; in TCRdb, only in-frame clones are kept and a portion is missing. Among about 350,000 clones listed, approximately 90% were seen once. The specimen was peripheral blood. The origin of the receptors is a woman aged 55 to 70 with COVID-19, enrolled during active disease.

This chain uses TRBV18 with TRBJ2-7; D possibly corresponds to TRBD2 (6 bases). Germline V gene sequence: CDR1 KGHSH, CDR2 LQKENI. This CDR3 has 15 residues. V was clipped by 3 bases and J by 0 bases, with 12 bases between them. The DNA of the CDR3 is TGTGCCAGCTCACCCGGCGGGGCAAGCTCCTACGAGCAGTACTTC. Residues: CASSPGGASSYEQYF.

This clone was seen only once. The chain links TRBV19 to TRBJ1-5, with unresolved D. Trimming left V 6 bases short and J 6 bases short, with 12 bases between. Germline lookup yields CDR1 LNHDA and CDR2 SQIVND (reference sequence). CDR3 size: 13 residues. This chain's CDR3 is CASRREIFQPQHF. As DNA, the CDR3 is TGTGCCAGTAGGAGGGAAATTTTTCAGCCCCAGCATTTT.

The chain recombines TRBV3-1 (or the pseudogene TRBV3-2) with TRBJ2-1; 14 bases align to TRBD2. Trimming took 3 bases from V and 5 from J; bases not matched to a gene: 6. Germline V gene lookup returns CDR1 LGHDT and CDR2 YNNKEL (reference sequence). This CDR3 has 17 residues. The CDR3 sequence is CASSQVPGLAGDNEQFF. The DNA for the CDR3 is TGTGCCAGCAGCCAGGTACCGGGACTAGCGGGGGACAATGAGCAGTTCTTC.

The chain combines TRBV18 with TRBJ1-4; no firm D call. The germline V gene has CDR1 KGHSH and CDR2 LQKENI. V was shortened by 6 bases and J by 8 bases, with 19 bases between the two germline ends. This CDR3 is 15 amino acids long. The CDR3 reads CASSPPGERREKLFF. CDR3 nucleotides: TGTGCCAGCTCGCCTCCGGGCGAACGGAGGGAAAAACTGTTTTTT.

The rearrangement links TRBV15 to TRBJ2-1, with D uncertain. This CDR3 has 17 amino acids. Per the germline V gene, CDR1 is LNHNV and CDR2 is YYDKDF (reference sequence). V lost 1 base, J lost 5 bases, and 18 bases lay in between. In nucleotides, the CDR3 is TGTGCCACCAGCAGAGGTTTATCCGGAGACGGCCACAATGAGCAGTTCTTC. Translation gives CATSRGLSGDGHNEQFF.

This chain uses TRBV5-1 with TRBJ1-3; TRBD1 matches at 10 bases. The CDR3 has 17 residues. V lost 0 bases, J lost 0 bases, and 3 bases stayed unmatched. CDR1 SGHRS and CDR2 YFSETQ come from the germline V gene. This chain's CDR3 is CASSLEDRGFSGNTIYF. DNA for the CDR3: TGCGCCAGCAGCTTGGAGGACAGGGGGTTCTCTGGAAACACCATATATTTT.

The V call is TRBV7-2, the J call TRBJ1-2, with D uncertain. V was clipped by 2 bases and J by 6 bases, with 13 bases between them. Germline V gene lookup returns CDR1 SGHTA and CDR2 FQGNSA. CDR3 length equals 14 residues. The CDR3 sequence is CASSLFVGEDGYTF. The DNA for the CDR3 is TGTGCCAGCAGCTTATTTGTCGGCGAGGATGGCTACACCTTC.

The rearrangement links TRBV7-8 to TRBJ1-4; D not certain. Germline assignment: CDR1 SGHVS and CDR2 FQNEAQ. CDR3 length: 12 amino acids. V dropped 0 bases and J dropped 7 bases, with 3 bases sitting between them. The chain's CDR3 is CASSLALEKLFF. The CDR3 DNA sequence: TGTGCCAGCAGCTTAGCTCTTGAAAAACTGTTTTTT.

In DNA, the CDR3 is TGTGCCAGCAGCCTGGGACTAGCGGTGCGCAATGAGCAGTTCTTC. Translation: CASSLGLAVRNEQFF. V usage is TRBV3-1 (or the pseudogene TRBV3-2) and J usage is TRBJ2-1; 11 bases align to TRBD2. V lost 4 bases, J lost 6 bases, and 5 bases stayed unmatched. Germline V lookup: CDR1 LGHDT, CDR2 YNNKEL (reference sequence). The length of the CDR3 is 15 residues.